This TCR beta chain derives from a study of T cell responses to AZD1222 COVID-19 vaccine. Study findings and constraints: Researchers took repertoire samples only after the peak T cell response had come. Dominant at 160-218 and 743-854, vaccine-associated CD4 TCRs also spanned spike. Increases in Spike-specific TCR breadth and depth were seen after two AZD1222 doses. Epitopes outside B.1.351 and B.1.1.7 mutated regions reportedly drew nearly half of spike TCRs.

CDR1 and CDR2 from the germline V gene are LGHNA and YSLEER. The CDR3 length is 13 residues. V gave up 4 bases and J gave up 4 bases, with 8 bases separating them. TCRdb's copy holds only in-frame clones and misses some; the assay was immunoSEQ multiplex PCR. Of about 120,000 clones listed, about 90% were seen once; the top ten hold approximately 2.6%. This clone showed up just once. Its antigen is not identified. This TCR was sampled from an adult who received the AZD1222 COVID-19 vaccine. This chain uses TRBV4-3 with TRBJ2-1, with D hard to call. The sample in question was peripheral blood, obtained 28 days after the second AZD1222 dose. Here the CDR3 DNA reads TGCGCCAGCAGCCCTTCGTCGTACAATGAGCAGTTCTTC. It codes for CASSPSSYNEQFF.